What follows are 26 T cell receptor beta chains derived from one specimen sequenced in a study of T cell responses to AZD1222 COVID-19 vaccine. Only in-frame clones appear in the TCRdb table, and some are missing; sequencing was by immunoSEQ multiplex PCR. The sample has some 190,000 clones; roughly nine tenths are singletons. Material: peripheral blood, obtained 28 days after the second AZD1222 dose. The receptors here all came from an adult who received the AZD1222 COVID-19 vaccine.

The CDR3 coding sequence is TGCGCCAGCAGCCAAGATTCAGGGGGCCTGGCAAAAGGCATCGGAGCTTTCTTT. Its translation is CASSQDSGGLAKGIGAFF. The V gene is TRBV4-1, the J gene TRBJ1-1; 8 bases map to TRBD1. Losses at the gene ends were 0 bases for V and 10 bases for J; bases not matched to a gene: 19. The germline V gene has CDR1 MGHRA and CDR2 YSYEKL. The CDR3 runs to 18 residues.

This clone was seen only once. This sequence joins TRBV9 and TRBJ2-2; D is unclear. The V end was cut by 4 bases, the J end by 5 bases, with 15 bases between. Germline CDR1 reads SGDLS; CDR2 reads YYNGEE. This CDR3 is 15 amino acids long. For the CDR3, the DNA is TGTGCCAGCAGCCCTCGCCCAGATTCGACCGGGGAGCTGTTTTTT. Its translation is CASSPRPDSTGELFF.

This chain uses TRBV5-8 with TRBJ1-5; D is undetermined. The CDR3 runs 14 residues. V was cut by 4 bases and J by 1 base, with 9 bases left in between. CDR1 is SGHTS and CDR2 is YDEGEE in the germline V gene. Written as DNA, the CDR3 is TGTGCCAGCAGCCCCCGGCCCAGCAATCAGCCCCAGCATTTT. This translates into CASSPRPSNQPQHF.

The chain is built from TRBV9 and TRBJ2-5; TRBD1 might be the D (5 bases). CDR1 and CDR2 from the germline V gene are SGDLS and YYNGEE. The CDR3 is 15 residues long. Between the trimmed V and J ends, which lost 0 bases and 5 bases, there was a span of 14 bases. The chain's CDR3 is CASSVDWGLGETQYF. The DNA of the CDR3 is TGTGCCAGCAGCGTAGACTGGGGCCTTGGGGAGACCCAGTACTTC.

The genes are TRBV4-1 and TRBJ2-2; possibly TRBD2 for D (6 bases). V gave up 0 bases and J gave up 6 bases, with 17 bases separating them. CDR1 is MGHRA, CDR2 YSYEKL, per germline. This CDR3 is built from 17 residues. DNA of the CDR3: TGCGCCAGCAGCCAAGAACCCGGGAGTGGATCCGCCGGGGAGCTGTTTTTT. Encoded protein: CASSQEPGSGSAGELFF.

The genes are TRBV7-2 and TRBJ1-2; D ambiguous. CDR1 SGHTA and CDR2 FQGNSA come from the germline V gene. Trimming stripped 4 bases from V and 8 bases from J, with 11 bases between. CDR3 length: 12 residues. CDR3: CASSYNAGGYTF. The CDR3 DNA reads as TGTGCCAGCAGCTACAACGCCGGCGGCTACACCTTC. Complete variable domain (other parts from reference TRBV7-2 and TRBJ1-2): GAGVSQSPSNKVTEKGKDVELRCDPISGHTALYWYRQSLGQGLEFLIYFQGNSAPDKSGLPSDRFSAERTGGSVSTLTIQRTQQEDSAVYLCASSYNAGGYTFGSGTRLTVV.

The chain uses TRBV2 and TRBJ2-5; 15 nucleotides align to TRBD2. Germline-derived CDR1 and CDR2 are SNHLY and FYNNEI. V dropped 6 bases and J dropped 8; count of bases not matched to a gene: 7. The CDR3 extends over 15 amino acids. CDR3 region: CASSPVGLAGGTQYF. The DNA for the CDR3 is TGTGCCAGCAGCCCCGTGGGACTAGCGGGAGGAACCCAGTACTTC.

The chain's CDR3 is CASSSNQGGGQFF. The CDR3 nucleotides read TGTGCCAGCAGTTCAAACCAGGGAGGGGGGCAGTTCTTC. The rearrangement uses TRBV27 and TRBJ2-1; a possible D gene is TRBD2 (7 bases). The CDR3 loop spans 13 amino acids. With 4 bases removed from V and 12 bases from J, the gap between germline ends came to 16 bases. Germline assignment: CDR1 MNHEY and CDR2 SMNVEV (reference sequence).

This chain links TRBV18 with TRBJ2-1, with a weak D call TRBD1 (6 bases). The germline V and J ends were trimmed by 2 bases and 0 bases, with 11 bases remaining between them. Per the germline V gene, CDR1 is KGHSH and CDR2 is LQKENI. The CDR3 consists of 16 residues. The CDR3 coding sequence is TGTGCCAGCTCACCAATCAGGGGCAGCTCCTACAATGAGCAGTTCTTC. It encodes CASSPIRGSSYNEQFF.

The chain uses TRBV5-8 and TRBJ1-5; D perhaps matches TRBD1 (5 bases). Germline V gene data show CDR1 as SGHTS and CDR2 as YDEGEE. Deletions cut 3 bases from V and 0 bases from J, with 22 bases between. This CDR3 comprises 19 residues. CDR3 sequence reads: CASSSGALATANSNQPQHF. CDR3 nucleotide sequence: TGTGCCAGCAGCTCCGGGGCGTTAGCGACAGCTAATAGCAATCAGCCCCAGCATTTT. Looking up the rest from reference TRBV5-8 and TRBJ1-5 gives the full variable domain: EAGVTQSPTHLIKTRGQQATLRCSPISGHTSVYWYQQALGLGLQFLLWYDEGEERNRGNFPPRFSGRQFPNYSSELNVNALELEDSALYLCASSSGALATANSNQPQHFGDGTRLSIL.

The V gene is TRBV6-2 or TRBV6-3, the J gene TRBJ1-5, with TRBD1 matching over 7 bases. CDR1 and CDR2 (germline): MNHEY, SVGEGT. The length of the CDR3 is 15 residues. Trimming removed 6 bases from V and 1 base from J; junction bases left unmatched: 6. CDR3 bases: TGTGCCAGCAGCGATCGGACAGGAAGCAATCAGCCCCAGCATTTT. This gives the protein CASSDRTGSNQPQHF.

This clone has a single count. This chain links TRBV19 with TRBJ1-5; D gene unclear. The CDR3 loop spans 15 amino acids. Per the germline V gene, CDR1 is LNHDA and CDR2 is SQIVND (reference sequence). V was shortened by 3 bases and J by 4 bases, with 13 bases between the two germline ends. The DNA of the CDR3 is TGTGCCAGTAGTATCAGCGGATTCTGGAATCAGCCCCAGCATTTT. The encoded protein is CASSISGFWNQPQHF.

The J gene is TRBJ1-1, the V gene TRBV5-1; possible D gene TRBD1, 5 bases. In germline, CDR1 is SGHRS, CDR2 YFSETQ. The V and J ends lost 4 bases and 1 base respectively, with 8 bases between them. CDR3 length: 13 residues. CDR3 loop: CASSIDRNTEAFF. For the CDR3, the DNA is TGCGCCAGCAGCATTGACAGGAACACTGAAGCTTTCTTT.

The rearrangement joins TRBV27 to TRBJ1-1; possible D gene TRBD1, 6 bases. Trimming removed 4 bases at V and 5 bases at J, with 20 bases between. Germline lookup yields CDR1 MNHEY and CDR2 SMNVEV (reference sequence). The CDR3 spans 16 residues. CDR3 in DNA: TGTGCCAGCAGTTCCCTCTCGGGCAGGGGTCGGACTGAAGCTTTCTTT. Translating gives CASSSLSGRGRTEAFF.

The chain combines TRBV25-1 with TRBJ1-1; D may be TRBD1 (5 bases). The CDR3 is 11 residues long. In germline, CDR1 is MGHDK, CDR2 SYGVNS. Trimming removed 6 bases from V and 7 bases from J, with 9 bases in between. The CDR3 reads CASSEGLEAFF. The CDR3 region has the DNA TGTGCCAGCAGCGAGGGACTTGAAGCTTTCTTT.

The chain links TRBV5-1 to TRBJ1-1; 8 bases map to TRBD1. The CDR3 consists of 15 residues. Trimming removed 4 bases from V and 3 bases from J; junction bases left unmatched: 8. Germline V lookup: CDR1 SGHRS, CDR2 YFSETQ. The CDR3 region has the DNA TGCGCCAGCAGCACCGGACAGGGACGCGACACTGAAGCTTTCTTT. Encoded protein: CASSTGQGRDTEAFF.

J is TRBJ2-2 and V is TRBV27; 7 bases match TRBD1. Unmatched junction bases numbered 4, after V lost 6 bases and J lost 0 bases. The germline V gene has CDR1 MNHEY and CDR2 SMNVEV (reference sequence). This CDR3 spans 15 amino acids. The CDR3 DNA is TGTGCCAGCAGGGGGACAGCTACGAACACCGGGGAGCTGTTTTTT. Protein: CASRGTATNTGELFF.

This chain uses TRBV7-2 with TRBJ2-5; the D gene could be TRBD1 or TRBD2 (6 bases each). Germline values: CDR1 SGHTA, CDR2 FQGNSA. This CDR3 contains 13 residues. The ends were cut back, 6 bases at V and 5 bases at J, with 13 bases in the middle. In DNA form, the CDR3 reads TGTGCCAGCAGAAGGGGGGTGTCGGAGACCCAGTACTTC. Translated: CASRRGVSETQYF.

This chain uses TRBV5-1 with TRBJ2-1; D is ambiguous. The length of the CDR3 is 15 residues. Between the trimmed V and J ends, which lost 0 bases and 2 bases, there was a span of 9 bases. CDR1 and CDR2 from the germline V gene are SGHRS and YFSETQ. The CDR3 sequence is CASSLDSGAYNEQFF. In nucleotides, the CDR3 is TGCGCCAGCAGCTTGGATTCAGGAGCCTACAATGAGCAGTTCTTC.

The J gene is TRBJ1-5, the V gene TRBV2, with D possibly being TRBD1 (5 bases). There are 15 residues in the CDR3. The germline V and J ends were trimmed by 5 bases and 0 bases, with 11 bases remaining between them. The germline CDR1 and CDR2 sequences are SNHLY and FYNNEI. Here the CDR3 reads CASSKEGLSNQPQHF. The CDR3 DNA is TGTGCCAGCAGTAAAGAGGGACTTAGCAATCAGCCCCAGCATTTT.

This chain links TRBV5-6 with TRBJ1-1; D gene uncertain. Germline CDR1 and CDR2: SGHDT and YYEEEE. The CDR3 is made up of 16 amino acids. With 0 bases removed from V and 4 bases from J, the gap between germline ends came to 16 bases. The CDR3: CASSLATGFTITEAFF. As DNA, the CDR3 is TGTGCCAGCAGCTTGGCTACGGGGTTTACGATCACTGAAGCTTTCTTT.

This chain uses TRBV9 with TRBJ1-2, with D perhaps matching TRBD1 (6 bases). In germline, CDR1 is SGDLS, CDR2 YYNGEE. V gave up 3 bases and J gave up 8 bases, with 17 bases separating them. There are 14 residues in the CDR3. The CDR3 bases are TGTGCCAGCAGCGCTAGGATCCACAGGGAAGGCTACACCTTC. Protein product: CASSARIHREGYTF. The full variable domain, completed using reference TRBV9 and TRBJ1-2, is DSGVTQTPKHLITATGQRVTLRCSPRSGDLSVYWYQQSLDQGLQFLIQYYNGEERAKGNILERFSAQQFPDLHSELNLSSLELGDSALYFCASSARIHREGYTFGSGTRLTVV.

The V gene is TRBV12-5, the J gene TRBJ1-4, with TRBD1 identical over 7 bases. The junction had 5 bases not matched to a gene; V was cut back by 6 bases and J by 7 bases. Germline V CDR1 and CDR2: LGHNT, FRNRAP. This CDR3 has 13 amino acids. The chain's CDR3 is CASGRQGGEKLFF. DNA for the CDR3: TGTGCTAGTGGAAGACAGGGAGGTGAAAAACTGTTTTTT.

Here the CDR3 reads CASSFATRGGAGELFF. DNA of the CDR3: TGTGCCAGCAGCTTTGCGACTAGAGGAGGCGCCGGGGAGCTGTTTTTT. This chain links TRBV12-1 with TRBJ2-2; the listed D gene, TRBD2, was not tested against the DNA. TRBV12-1 is reported as a pseudogene. The CDR3 spans 16 residues.

The chain has TRBV5-6 and TRBJ2-7, with TRBD1 matching 7 bases. With V trimmed by 4 bases and J by 2 bases, 6 bases remained unmatched. CDR3 length: 14 residues. CDR1 is SGHDT, CDR2 YYEEEE, per germline. The CDR3 region is CASSPVGQAYEQYF. The CDR3 DNA reads TGTGCCAGCAGCCCGGTCGGACAGGCCTACGAGCAGTACTTC.

A single count supports this clone. The gene calls are TRBV18 and TRBJ2-3; TRBD1 matches 8 bases. The trim removed 5 bases at V and 3 bases at J, leaving 7 bases unmatched. The CDR3 totals 15 residues. CDR1 and CDR2 from the germline V gene are KGHSH and LQKENI. The CDR3 bases are TGTGCCAGCTCAATTCAGGGGGCGACGACAGATACGCAGTATTTT. Translating it yields CASSIQGATTDTQYF. Full variable domain (missing parts from reference TRBV18 and TRBJ2-3): NAGVMQNPRHLVRRRGQEARLRCSPMKGHSHVYWYRQLPEEGLKFMVYLQKENIIDESGMPKERFSAEFPKEGPSILRIQQVVRGDSAAYFCASSIQGATTDTQYFGPGTRLTVL.